This passage covers 18 T cell receptor beta chains from one sample sequenced in a study of T cells after yellow fever vaccination. TCRdb reanalysed the 5' RACE reads using MiXCR and keeps one entry per CDR3 protein. The sample includes some 110,000 distinct CDR3 sequences, around 6.7% of them seen just once. The sample consisted of CD4+ T cells sorted from PBMCs, taken roughly 46 days after the first yellow fever vaccination. All receptors come from a man aged 18 to 29 who received the YFV17D yellow fever vaccine.

Ten or more counts support this clonotype. The genes are TRBV5-1 and TRBJ2-5; D remains ambiguous. The length of the CDR3 is 12 residues. Germline CDR1 is SGHRS and CDR2 is YFSETQ. V lost 5 bases to trimming and J lost 0 bases, with 5 bases between them. This CDR3 reads CASSRNQETQYF. The DNA of the CDR3 is TGCGCCAGCAGTAGAAACCAAGAGACCCAGTACTTC.

The CDR3 DNA is TGTGCCAGTAGTATTCCAGGGTTCCGTAAACCCCAGCATTTT. Translating gives CASSIPGFRKPQHF. The chain employs TRBV19 and TRBJ1-5, with D perhaps TRBD1 (5 bases). This CDR3 spans 14 amino acids. Trimming pared 3 bases from V and 10 bases from J, leaving 16 bases between. Germline-derived CDR1 and CDR2 are LNHDA and SQIVND (reference sequence).

This clonotype came up many times. The chain couples TRBV5-1 to TRBJ2-7; D unresolved. Germline-derived CDR1 and CDR2 are SGHRS and YFSETQ. Trimming took off 0 bases at V and 0 bases at J, with 7 bases between the two ends. The CDR3 loop spans 14 amino acids. In DNA, the CDR3 is TGCGCCAGCAGCTTGGATCCGAGCTCCTACGAGCAGTACGTC. It translates to CASSLDPSSYEQYV.

This clonotype was picked up many times. The gene calls are TRBV12-3 or TRBV12-4 and TRBJ2-1, with 10 bases aligning to TRBD1. The CDR3 runs to 15 residues. The junction had 5 bases not matched to a gene; V was cut back by 2 bases and J by 7 bases. The CDR3 region has the DNA TGTGCCAGCAGTTTAATAGGACAGGGGGGGAATGAGCAGTTCTTC. Translation: CASSLIGQGGNEQFF.

Note on this clonotype: A much larger clone differs from this one at a single base, so this may be a read error. The V call is TRBV3-1, the J call TRBJ2-3, with a possible D match to TRBD1 (5 bases). Looked up from germline, CDR1 is LGHDT and CDR2 is YNNKEL (reference sequence). V lost 6 bases to trimming and J lost 0 bases, with 10 bases between them. The CDR3 covers 14 residues. The CDR3 loop is CASRSGYSTDTQYF. CDR3 nucleotide sequence: TGTGCCAGCAGGTCAGGGTATAGCACAGATACGCAGTATTTT.

This clonotype was picked up many times. The rearrangement joins TRBV7-8 to TRBJ2-4; perhaps TRBD1 as D (6 bases). CDR1 is SGHVS, CDR2 FQNEAQ, per germline. Trimming removed 5 bases at V and 2 bases at J, with 19 bases between. The CDR3 has 17 amino acids. In DNA, the CDR3 is TGTGCCAGCAGCCGAACCCGGGACAACGGGCCCAAAAACATTCAGTACTTC. As protein: CASSRTRDNGPKNIQYF.

In this sample, this clonotype turned up many times. The V gene is TRBV5-1, the J gene TRBJ2-3; D may be TRBD1 (5 bases). Germline CDR1 is SGHRS and CDR2 is YFSETQ. The CDR3 is 16 amino acids. V was cut by 0 bases and J by 1 base, with 12 bases left in between. The CDR3 reads CASSLEAGPRTDTQYF. The CDR3 coding sequence is TGCGCCAGCAGCTTGGAGGCAGGGCCGCGCACAGATACGCAGTATTTT.

This clonotype was observed many times. The V call is TRBV11-2, the J call TRBJ2-3, with 7 bases aligning to TRBD1. The CDR3 consists of 16 residues. Unmatched junction bases numbered 9, after V lost 0 bases and J lost 6 bases. Germline lookup yields CDR1 SGHAT and CDR2 FQNNGV. The CDR3 protein is CASSLEGGLKVDTQYF. Written as DNA, the CDR3 is TGTGCCAGCAGCTTAGAAGGGGGCCTCAAGGTGGATACGCAGTATTTT.

This clonotype appeared once. A read error is possible here, since a much larger clone lies one base away. This chain joins TRBV29-1 and TRBJ2-3; D might be TRBD1 (5 bases). The V gene's germline CDR1 is SQVTM and CDR2 ANQGSEA. The CDR3 has 14 amino acids. The CDR3, as DNA: TGCCGCGTTGAAGGAGTCAGGGCAACAGATACGCAGTATTTT. Its protein product is CRVEGVRATDTQYF.

This clonotype was picked up many times. The chain joins TRBV5-6 to TRBJ2-7; D call uncertain. V gave up 3 bases and J gave up 6 bases, with 7 bases separating them. The CDR3 has 11 amino acids. CDR1 is SGHDT and CDR2 is YYEEEE in the germline V gene. CDR3 DNA sequence: TGTGCCAGCAGCTCCCATTTCGAGCAGTACGTC. Its translation is CASSSHFEQYV.

This clonotype has ten or more counts. V gene TRBV28 combines with J gene TRBJ2-1; the D call may be TRBD1 or TRBD2 (5 bases each). The CDR3 has 13 residues. Trimming pared 5 bases from V and 4 bases from J, leaving 9 bases between. CDR1 MDHEN and CDR2 SYDVKM come from the germline V gene. In DNA, the CDR3 is TGTGCCAGCAGTGGGGGAGTTTACAATGAGCAGTTCTTC. Its translation is CASSGGVYNEQFF.

This clonotype was counted at least ten times. The chain recombines TRBV4-1 with TRBJ1-5; TRBD1 matches 9 bases. The length of the CDR3 is 17 residues. CDR1 is MGHRA and CDR2 is YSYEKL in the germline V gene. The trim removed 4 bases at V and 5 bases at J, leaving 12 bases unmatched. CDR3 sequence (DNA): TGCGCCAGCAGCCTCAGATTACAGGGGGCAAGTTATCAGCCCCAGCATTTT. Translated, it gives CASSLRLQGASYQPQHF.

This clonotype was recorded at least ten times. This sequence joins TRBV10-3 and TRBJ1-6, with D unresolved. The CDR3 is 16 amino acids. Deletions cut 0 bases from V and 0 bases from J, with 6 bases between. Per germline, CDR1 ENHRY and CDR2 SYGVKD. The CDR3: CAISESRSSYNSPLHF. The CDR3 bases are TGTGCCATCAGTGAGTCAAGGAGCTCCTATAATTCACCCCTCCACTTT.

Details on this clonotype: A much larger clone lies one base from this, so it may be a read error. J is TRBJ2-5 and V is TRBV6-2 or TRBV6-3; TRBD1 aligns across 7 bases. The CDR3 extends over 15 amino acids. Germline trimming cut 0 bases from V and 5 bases from J; bases unmatched to any gene: 6. The germline V gene encodes CDR1 MNHEY and CDR2 SVGEGT. DNA for the CDR3: TGTGCCAGCAGTTACTCGGGGACAGCGGTGGAGACCCAGTACTTC. This translates into CASSYSGTAVETQYF.

This clonotype was seen at least ten times. The chain links TRBV6-1 to TRBJ2-3, with D maybe TRBD2 (5 bases). The CDR3 extends over 13 amino acids. Germline loops: CDR1 MNHNS, CDR2 SASEGT. Trimming stripped 7 bases from V and 6 bases from J, with 14 bases between. This CDR3 is CASTPPGVDTQYF. In DNA form, the CDR3 reads TGTGCCAGCACCCCACCCGGGGTGGATACGCAGTATTTT.

This clonotype was counted ten times or more. This sequence joins TRBV5-1 and TRBJ1-3; D not certain. There are 13 residues in the CDR3. The V gene's germline CDR1 is SGHRS and CDR2 YFSETQ. Trimming shortened V by 6 bases and J by 2 bases, and 9 bases separated the two germline ends. DNA of the CDR3: TGCGCCAGCACTCCAATCCCTGGAAACACCATATATTTT. It translates to CASTPIPGNTIYF.

This clonotype was observed many times. The rearrangement joins TRBV29-1 to TRBJ1-2; TRBD1 is a possible D gene (5 bases). The ends were cut back, 2 bases at V and 2 bases at J, with 15 bases in the middle. Germline-derived CDR1 and CDR2 are SQVTM and ANQGSEA. This CDR3 contains 15 residues. The CDR3 protein is CSVERDEGINYGYTF. The CDR3 DNA reads as TGCAGCGTTGAAAGGGACGAGGGGATAAACTATGGCTACACCTTC.

The chain has TRBV12-3 or TRBV12-4 and TRBJ2-3; D tentatively fits TRBD1 or TRBD2 (5 bases each). The CDR3 length is 14 residues. V was cut by 3 bases and J by 6 bases, with 13 bases left in between. CDR3 region: CASSFGGGWDTQYF. CDR3 in DNA: TGTGCCAGCAGTTTCGGTGGGGGATGGGATACGCAGTATTTT.